This entry describes one T cell receptor beta chain. Its specificity is unknown. Primed by a sample-barcoded 5' primer and a J-beta primer mix, a second PCR proceeded for about 7 to 11 cycles. Using its own MiXCR run on the 5' RACE reads, TCRdb lists one record per CDR3 protein. The table shows 1.4 million to 1.5 million distinct CDR3 sequences, with roughly 45% occurring only once. Germline CDR1 is MNHEY and CDR2 is SVGAGI. V lost 3 bases, J lost 7 bases, and 13 bases lay in between. CDR3 length: 14 amino acids. The sample belongs to a study of blood T cells in healthy people across ages. Study-wide results and limits: Naive and antigen-experienced cells were not separated, limiting conclusive comparison.

V and J are TRBV6-5 and TRBJ2-1; D not certain. Sequenced: blood. The TCR sequence derives from a woman between 18 and 29 years old in good health. In nucleotides, the CDR3 is TGTGCCAGCAGTTATTACGCTAGACATAATGAGCAGTTCTTC. Protein: CASSYYARHNEQFF.